This TCR beta chain was found in a study of blood T cell repertoires in COVID-19. V shed 0 bases and J shed 5 bases, with 14 bases lying between them. The CDR3 extends over 15 amino acids. Germline V gives CDR1 LGHNA, CDR2 YSLEER. Method: immunoSEQ multiplex PCR; TCRdb's copy keeps in-frame clones and lacks some. Seen here are about 370,000 clones, approximately 90% observed once, and the top ten hold roughly 0.86%. This sequence originates from a middle-aged woman who had been exposed to COVID-19. The sample consisted of PBMCs or T cells enriched from blood (not recorded which). The J gene is TRBJ2-7, the V gene TRBV4-3, with TRBD1 as a possible D gene (5 bases). CDR3 in DNA: TGCGCCAGCAGCCAAGAAAGGTTGACAGCCGACGAGCAGTACTTC. It specifies CASSQERLTADEQYF.